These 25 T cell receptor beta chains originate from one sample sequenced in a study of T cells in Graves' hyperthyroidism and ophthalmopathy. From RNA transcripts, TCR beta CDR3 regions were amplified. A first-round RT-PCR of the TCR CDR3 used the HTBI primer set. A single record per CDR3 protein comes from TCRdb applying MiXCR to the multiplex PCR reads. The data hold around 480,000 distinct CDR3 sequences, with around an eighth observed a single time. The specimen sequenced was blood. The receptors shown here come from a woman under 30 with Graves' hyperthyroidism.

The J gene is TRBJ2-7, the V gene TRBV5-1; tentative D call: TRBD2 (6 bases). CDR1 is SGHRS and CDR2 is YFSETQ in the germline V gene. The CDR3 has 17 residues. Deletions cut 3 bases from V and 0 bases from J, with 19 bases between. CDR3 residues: CASSWGVGAGNSYEQYF. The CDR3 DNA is TGCGCCAGCAGCTGGGGGGTAGGGGCGGGGAACTCCTACGAGCAGTACTTC.

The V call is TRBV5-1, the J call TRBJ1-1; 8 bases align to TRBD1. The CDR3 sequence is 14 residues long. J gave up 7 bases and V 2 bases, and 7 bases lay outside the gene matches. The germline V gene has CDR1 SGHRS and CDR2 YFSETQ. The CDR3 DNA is TGCGCCAGCAGCTTTACAGGGGGGAGAAATGAAGCTTTCTTT. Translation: CASSFTGGRNEAFF.

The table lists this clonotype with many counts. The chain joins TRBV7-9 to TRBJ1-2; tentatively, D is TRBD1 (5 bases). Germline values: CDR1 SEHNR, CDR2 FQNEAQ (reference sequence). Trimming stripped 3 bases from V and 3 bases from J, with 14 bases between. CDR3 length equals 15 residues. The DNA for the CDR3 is TGTGCCAGCAGCTTTTCAGGGACGGCTTACTATGGCTACACCTTC. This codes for CASSFSGTAYYGYTF.

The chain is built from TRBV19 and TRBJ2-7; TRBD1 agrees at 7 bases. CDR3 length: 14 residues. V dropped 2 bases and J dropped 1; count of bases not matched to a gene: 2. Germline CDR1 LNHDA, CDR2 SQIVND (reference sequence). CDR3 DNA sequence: TGTGCCAGTAGTATAACGGGACAGTCCTACGAGCAGTACTTC. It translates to CASSITGQSYEQYF.

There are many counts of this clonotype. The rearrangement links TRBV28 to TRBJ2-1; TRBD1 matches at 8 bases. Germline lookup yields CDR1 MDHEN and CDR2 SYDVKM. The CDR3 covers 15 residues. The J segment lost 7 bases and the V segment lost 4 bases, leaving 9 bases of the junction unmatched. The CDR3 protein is CASSSPGGVMNEQFF. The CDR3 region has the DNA TGTGCCAGCAGTTCACCAGGGGGCGTTATGAATGAGCAGTTCTTC.

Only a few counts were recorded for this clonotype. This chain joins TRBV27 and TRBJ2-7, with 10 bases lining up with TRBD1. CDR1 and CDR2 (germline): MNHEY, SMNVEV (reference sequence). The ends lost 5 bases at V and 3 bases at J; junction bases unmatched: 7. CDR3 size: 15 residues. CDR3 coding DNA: TGTGCCAGCAGTGCCAAAGGGGACAGGGGCTACGAGCAGTACTTC. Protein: CASSAKGDRGYEQYF.

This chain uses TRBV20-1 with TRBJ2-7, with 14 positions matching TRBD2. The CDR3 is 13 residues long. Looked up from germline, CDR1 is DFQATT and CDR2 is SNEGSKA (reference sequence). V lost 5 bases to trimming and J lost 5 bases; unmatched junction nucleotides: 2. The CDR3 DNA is TGCAGTGCTTCGGGACTAGCGGGAGACGAGCAGTACTTC. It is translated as CSASGLAGDEQYF.

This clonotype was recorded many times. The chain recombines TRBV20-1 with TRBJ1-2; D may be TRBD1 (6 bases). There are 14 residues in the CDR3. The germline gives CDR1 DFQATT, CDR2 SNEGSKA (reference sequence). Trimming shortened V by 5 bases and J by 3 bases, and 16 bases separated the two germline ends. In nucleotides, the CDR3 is TGCAGTGCTGAGGTAACAGGGCCCGACTATGGCTACACCTTC. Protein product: CSAEVTGPDYGYTF.

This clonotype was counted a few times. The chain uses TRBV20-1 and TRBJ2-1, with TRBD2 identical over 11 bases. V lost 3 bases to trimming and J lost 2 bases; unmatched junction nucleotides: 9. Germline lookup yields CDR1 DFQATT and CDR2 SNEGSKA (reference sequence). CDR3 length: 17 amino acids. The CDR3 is CSASGPISGRAYNEQFF. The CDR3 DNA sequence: TGCAGTGCTAGCGGACCTATTAGCGGGAGGGCCTACAATGAGCAGTTCTTC.

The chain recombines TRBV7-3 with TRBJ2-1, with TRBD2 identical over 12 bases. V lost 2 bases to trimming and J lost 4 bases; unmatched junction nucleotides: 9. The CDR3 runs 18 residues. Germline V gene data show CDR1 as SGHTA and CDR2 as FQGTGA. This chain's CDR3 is CASSLSPGLAGTYNEQFF. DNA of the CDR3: TGTGCCAGCAGCTTATCCCCCGGACTAGCGGGAACATACAATGAGCAGTTCTTC.

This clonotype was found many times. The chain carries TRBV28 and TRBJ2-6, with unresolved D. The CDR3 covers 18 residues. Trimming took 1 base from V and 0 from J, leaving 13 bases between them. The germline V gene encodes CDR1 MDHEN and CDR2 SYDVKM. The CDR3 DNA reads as TGTGCCAGCAGTTTATTCGGCGGAGAGGCCTCTGGGGCCAACGTCCTGACTTTC. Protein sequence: CASSLFGGEASGANVLTF. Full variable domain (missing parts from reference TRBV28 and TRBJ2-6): DVKVTQSSRYLVKRTGEKVFLECVQDMDHENMFWYRQDPGLGLRLIYFSYDVKMKEKGDIPEGYSVSREKKERFSLILESASTNQTSMYLCASSLFGGEASGANVLTFGAGSRLTVL.

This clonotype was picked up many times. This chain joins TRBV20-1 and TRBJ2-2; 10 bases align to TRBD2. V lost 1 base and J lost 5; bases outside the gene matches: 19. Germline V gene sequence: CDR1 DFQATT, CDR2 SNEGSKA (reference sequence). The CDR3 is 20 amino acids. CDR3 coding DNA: TGCAGTGCTAGAGTCCAAGGGATAGCGGGAGGCGCTTACAGAACCGGGGAGCTGTTTTTT. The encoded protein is CSARVQGIAGGAYRTGELFF.

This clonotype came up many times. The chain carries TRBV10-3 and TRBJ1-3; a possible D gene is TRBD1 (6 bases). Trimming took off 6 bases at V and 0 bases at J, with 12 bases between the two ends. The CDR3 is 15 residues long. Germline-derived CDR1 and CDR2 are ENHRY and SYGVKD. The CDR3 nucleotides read TGTGCCATCAGAAGCGACAGGAACTCTGGAAACACCATATATTTT. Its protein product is CAIRSDRNSGNTIYF.

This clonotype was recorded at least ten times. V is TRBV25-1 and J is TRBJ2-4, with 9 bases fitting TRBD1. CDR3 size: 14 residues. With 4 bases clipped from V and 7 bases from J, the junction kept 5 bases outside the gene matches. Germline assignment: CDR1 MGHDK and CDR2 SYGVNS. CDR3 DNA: TGTGCCAGCAGTGGGACAGGGGACGCGAACATTCAGTACTTC. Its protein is CASSGTGDANIQYF.

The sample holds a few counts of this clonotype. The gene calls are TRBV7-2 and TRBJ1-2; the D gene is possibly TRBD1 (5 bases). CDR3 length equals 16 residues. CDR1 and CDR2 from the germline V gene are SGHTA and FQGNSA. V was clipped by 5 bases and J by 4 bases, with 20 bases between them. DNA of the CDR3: TGTGCCAGCAGCCCACGAAGGGACGGTCTTAGCTATGGCTACACCTTC. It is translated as CASSPRRDGLSYGYTF.

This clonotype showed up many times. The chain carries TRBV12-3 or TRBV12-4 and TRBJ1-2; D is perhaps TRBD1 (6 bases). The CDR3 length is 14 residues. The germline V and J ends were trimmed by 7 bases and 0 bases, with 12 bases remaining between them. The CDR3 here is CASKQGQANYGYTF. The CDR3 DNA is TGTGCCAGCAAGCAGGGACAAGCTAACTATGGCTACACCTTC.

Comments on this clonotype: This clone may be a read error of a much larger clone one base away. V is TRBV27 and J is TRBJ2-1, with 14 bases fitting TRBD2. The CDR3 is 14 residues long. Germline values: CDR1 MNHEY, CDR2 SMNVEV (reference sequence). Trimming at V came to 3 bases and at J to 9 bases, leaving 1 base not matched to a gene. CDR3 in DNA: TGTGCCAGCAGTTTTGGACTAGCGGGAGGTGAGCAGTTCTTC. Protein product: CASSFGLAGGEQFF.

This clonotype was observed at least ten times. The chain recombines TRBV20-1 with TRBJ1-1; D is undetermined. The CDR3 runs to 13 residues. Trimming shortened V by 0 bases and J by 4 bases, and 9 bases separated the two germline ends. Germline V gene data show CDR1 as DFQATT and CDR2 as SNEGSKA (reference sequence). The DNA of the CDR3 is TGCAGTGCTAGAGATTCTGGGCCCACTGAAGCTTTCTTT. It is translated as CSARDSGPTEAFF.

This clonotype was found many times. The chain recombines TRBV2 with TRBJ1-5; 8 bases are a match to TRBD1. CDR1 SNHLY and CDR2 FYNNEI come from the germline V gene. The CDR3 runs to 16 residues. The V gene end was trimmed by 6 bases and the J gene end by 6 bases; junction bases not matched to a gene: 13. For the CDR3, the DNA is TGTGCCAGCAGACCTGCAGGGGGCGCGTCCCGTCAGCCCCAGCATTTT. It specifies CASRPAGGASRQPQHF.

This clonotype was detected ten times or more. This chain's CDR3 is CASSPFSYEQFF. In DNA form, the CDR3 reads TGTGCCAGCAGTCCTTTTTCGTATGAGCAGTTCTTC. This sequence joins TRBV7-8 and TRBJ2-1; D not resolved. Trimming removed 6 bases at V and 8 bases at J, with 11 bases between. The V gene's germline CDR1 is SGHVS and CDR2 FQNEAQ. The CDR3 loop spans 12 amino acids.

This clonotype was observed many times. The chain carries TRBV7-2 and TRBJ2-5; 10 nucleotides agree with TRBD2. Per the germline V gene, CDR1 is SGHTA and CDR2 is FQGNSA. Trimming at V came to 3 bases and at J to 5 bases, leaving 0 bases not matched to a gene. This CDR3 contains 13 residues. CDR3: CASSFSGRETQYF. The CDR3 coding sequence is TGTGCCAGCAGCTTTAGCGGGAGGGAGACCCAGTACTTC.

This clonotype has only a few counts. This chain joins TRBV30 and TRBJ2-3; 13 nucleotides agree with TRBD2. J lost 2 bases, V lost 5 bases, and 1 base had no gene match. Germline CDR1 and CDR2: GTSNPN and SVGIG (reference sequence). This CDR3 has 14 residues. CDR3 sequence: CAWGLAGDTDTQYF. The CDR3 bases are TGTGCCTGGGGACTAGCGGGGGACACAGATACGCAGTATTTT. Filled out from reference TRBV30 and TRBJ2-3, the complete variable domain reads SQTIHQWPATLVQPVGSPLSLECTVEGTSNPNLYWYRQAAGRGLQLLFYSVGIGQISSEVPQNLSASRPQDRQFILSSKKLLLSDSGFYLCAWGLAGDTDTQYFGPGTRLTVL.

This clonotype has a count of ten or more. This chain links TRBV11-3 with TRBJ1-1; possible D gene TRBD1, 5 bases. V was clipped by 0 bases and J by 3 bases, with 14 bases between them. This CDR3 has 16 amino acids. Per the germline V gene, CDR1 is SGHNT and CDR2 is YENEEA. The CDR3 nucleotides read TGTGCCAGCAGCTTAGACTACGGGGCGCAACACACTGAAGCTTTCTTT. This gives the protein CASSLDYGAQHTEAFF.

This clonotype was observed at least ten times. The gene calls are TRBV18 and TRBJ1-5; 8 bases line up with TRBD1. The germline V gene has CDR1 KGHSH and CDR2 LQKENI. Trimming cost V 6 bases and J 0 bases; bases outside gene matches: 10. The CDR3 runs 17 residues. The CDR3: CASSLDRAANSNQPQHF. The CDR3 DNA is TGTGCCAGCTCCTTGGACAGGGCAGCTAATAGCAATCAGCCCCAGCATTTT.

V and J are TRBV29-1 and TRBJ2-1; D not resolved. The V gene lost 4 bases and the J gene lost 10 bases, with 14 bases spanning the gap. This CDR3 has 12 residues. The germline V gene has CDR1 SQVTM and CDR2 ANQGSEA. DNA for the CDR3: TGCAGCGTTGCGGCCGAGTTGTGGGAGCAGTTCTTC. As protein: CSVAAELWEQFF.